This T cell receptor beta chain comes out of a study of T cell repertoires in cytomegalovirus infection. About the research overall: Both CMV infection and a matching HLA type were indicated by public TCR beta signatures.

The CDR3 covers 16 residues. The V gene's germline CDR1 is SGDLS and CDR2 YYNGEE. Germline trimming cut 4 bases from V and 7 bases from J; bases unmatched to any gene: 11. One entry per CDR3 protein, called by TCRdb with MiXCR from the reads. The repertoire holds 500,000 to 600,000 distinct CDR3 sequences, with approximately 15% as singletons. The source of this sequence is a human donor in good health (CMV status not recorded). Some clones in this sample may be carry-over from other donors' samples. V gene TRBV9 combines with J gene TRBJ2-7; 13 positions match TRBD2. Sequencing was done on a sample of CD8+ T cells from PBMCs. The CDR3 here is CASSRLAGGALGEQYF. The CDR3 DNA sequence: TGTGCCAGCAGCCGACTAGCGGGGGGCGCCCTGGGAGAGCAGTACTTC.